A single sample gave rise to the 23 T cell receptor beta chains below, sequenced in a study of CD8 T cells in ankylosing spondylitis (dated by TCRdb to the late 2010s). The library relied on 5' RACE. This sample was sequenced with an Illumina HiSeq 2500. Through fastp at Q25 and MiXCR, TCRdb rebuilt clones from the public reads, retaining in-frame beta chains. Records with the same CDR3 protein are collapsed into one entry carrying the most frequent genes and DNA. The sample has around 770,000 distinct CDR3 sequences on record, 19% of them singletons. Around 20% of the sample is held by the ten biggest clonotypes. The paper's findings and limits, for the study overall: A TCR beta motif made up of eight highly homologous amino acid variants appeared to be characteristic of blood from ankylosing spondylitis patients.

Which antigens these TCRs recognize remains unknown. The specimen was blood, either unsorted or a sorted T cell fraction (not recorded which). The receptors were gathered from a male donor with ankylosing spondylitis.

The count of this clonotype is one. The rearrangement links TRBV6-1 to TRBJ1-2, with a weak D call TRBD1 (6 bases). V gave up 5 bases and J gave up 3 bases, with 22 bases separating them. The CDR3 loop spans 17 amino acids. The germline V gene has CDR1 MNHNS and CDR2 SASEGT. The CDR3 protein is CASSTNRVGYEYYGYTF. The DNA for the CDR3 is TGTGCCAGCAGTACAAACAGGGTGGGGTACGAATACTATGGCTACACCTTC.

This clonotype has at least ten counts. The chain is built from TRBV5-1 and TRBJ2-5; no clear D gene. CDR1 is SGHRS, CDR2 YFSETQ, per germline. Trimming took off 0 bases at V and 4 bases at J, with 10 bases between the two ends. The CDR3 totals 14 residues. Here the CDR3 reads CASSLVSGGETQYF. Written as DNA, the CDR3 is TGCGCCAGCAGCTTGGTATCGGGTGGAGAGACCCAGTACTTC. Complete variable domain (other parts from reference TRBV5-1 and TRBJ2-5): KAGVTQTPRYLIKTRGQQVTLSCSPISGHRSVSWYQQTPGQGLQFLFEYFSETQRNKGNFPGRFSGRQFSNSRSEMNVSTLELGDSALYLCASSLVSGGETQYFGPGTRLLVL.

This clonotype showed up just a few times. J is TRBJ1-2 and V is TRBV12-3 or TRBV12-4; D gene ambiguous. V was cut by 7 bases and J by 1 base, with 13 bases left in between. There are 14 residues in the CDR3. The CDR3 sequence: CASTPFGDNYGYTF. CDR3 DNA sequence: TGTGCCAGCACCCCGTTCGGGGATAACTATGGCTACACCTTC.

The sample holds a few counts of this clonotype. The V and J genes are TRBV20-1 and TRBJ1-1; D is unresolved. Between the trimmed V and J ends, which lost 4 bases and 0 bases, there was a span of 12 bases. The germline V gene encodes CDR1 DFQATT and CDR2 SNEGSKA (reference sequence). The CDR3 has 14 residues. The CDR3 DNA sequence: TGCAGTGCTAAAGAAGGACGGATGAACACTGAAGCTTTCTTT. It yields the protein CSAKEGRMNTEAFF.

The chain combines TRBV5-1 with TRBJ1-5, with 10 nucleotides matching TRBD1. The V gene's germline CDR1 is SGHRS and CDR2 YFSETQ. V lost 4 bases and J lost 4; bases outside the gene matches: 11. The CDR3 spans 17 residues. The chain's CDR3 is CASSPNGGQGKNQPQHF. In DNA, the CDR3 is TGCGCCAGCAGCCCCAATGGGGGACAGGGGAAAAATCAGCCCCAGCATTTT.

In its sample, this clonotype was seen a few times. The V gene is TRBV11-2, the J gene TRBJ2-7; 8 bases fit TRBD1. Trimming removed 5 bases from V and 2 bases from J; junction bases left unmatched: 11. The CDR3 contains 16 residues. Germline CDR1 SGHAT, CDR2 FQNNGV. The DNA of the CDR3 is TGTGCCAGCAGCCCAAACCTTGGACAGGGCACCTACGAGCAGTACTTC. Residues: CASSPNLGQGTYEQYF.

This clonotype came up a few times. The chain has TRBV7-2 and TRBJ2-5; perhaps TRBD1 as D (6 bases). Germline V gene sequence: CDR1 SGHTA, CDR2 FQGNSA. V lost 2 bases to trimming and J lost 1 base, with 11 bases between them. The CDR3 sequence is 15 residues long. CDR3 in DNA: TGTGCCAGCAGCTTACTGCAGGGGATCCAAGAGACCCAGTACTTC. Translated: CASSLLQGIQETQYF.

This clonotype was seen many times. The chain has TRBV10-3 and TRBJ2-3; D unclear. The V and J ends lost 4 bases and 4 bases respectively, with 12 bases between them. Germline lookup yields CDR1 ENHRY and CDR2 SYGVKD. This CDR3 contains 14 residues. CDR3 coding DNA: TGTGCCATCAGTGGAGGCCAGAAACCAGATACGCAGTATTTT. As protein: CAISGGQKPDTQYF.

The chain links TRBV5-1 to TRBJ1-2; 10 bases align to TRBD1. V dropped 2 bases and J dropped 6; count of bases not matched to a gene: 4. The CDR3 is 14 residues long. CDR1 and CDR2 (germline): SGHRS, YFSETQ. This CDR3 reads CASSFPGTGDGYTF. For the CDR3, the DNA is TGCGCCAGCAGCTTCCCCGGGACAGGGGATGGCTACACCTTC.

This clonotype was observed a few times. This chain links TRBV6-1 with TRBJ2-6; D unresolved. V gave up 6 bases and J gave up 2 bases, with 11 bases separating them. This CDR3 has 15 residues. CDR1 is MNHNS and CDR2 is SASEGT in the germline V gene. The CDR3 DNA reads as TGTGCCAGCAGACTTATCGAAGCTGGGGCCAACGTCCTGACTTTC. As protein: CASRLIEAGANVLTF.

V and J are TRBV11-2 and TRBJ1-6, with 7 bases matching TRBD1. The germline gives CDR1 SGHAT, CDR2 FQNNGV. CDR3 length: 14 amino acids. Trimming cost V 6 bases and J 7 bases; bases outside gene matches: 6. The CDR3 sequence: CASRRGQENSPLHF. The CDR3 DNA sequence: TGTGCCAGCAGGAGAGGACAGGAGAATTCACCCCTCCACTTT.

This clonotype was found a few times. The chain combines TRBV5-1 with TRBJ2-6, with a weak D call TRBD2 (6 bases). This CDR3 comprises 16 residues. Germline-derived CDR1 and CDR2 are SGHRS and YFSETQ. V was cut by 3 bases and J by 0 bases, with 10 bases left in between. The DNA of the CDR3 is TGCGCCAGCAGCTCGGACGGGAGCTCTGGGGCCAACGTCCTGACTTTC. Its protein product is CASSSDGSSGANVLTF.

This clonotype has ten or more counts. V gene TRBV12-3 or TRBV12-4 combines with J gene TRBJ1-4; 7 bases fit TRBD1. The CDR3 is 16 amino acids. With V trimmed by 5 bases and J by 1 base, 7 bases remained unmatched. For the CDR3, the DNA is TGTGCCAGCAGTCCTCTCAGGGGGTTAACTAATGAAAAACTGTTTTTT. This sequence encodes CASSPLRGLTNEKLFF.

This clonotype has only a few counts. The rearrangement joins TRBV10-3 to TRBJ2-1; 7 nucleotides match TRBD2. Germline assignment: CDR1 ENHRY and CDR2 SYGVKD. The CDR3 consists of 16 residues. V shed 2 bases and J 7 bases; nucleotides not matched to a gene: 11. CDR3 protein: CAISEAGTTPGNEQFF. For the CDR3, the DNA is TGTGCCATCAGTGAGGCGGGGACTACCCCGGGGAATGAGCAGTTCTTC.

This clonotype was detected only a few times. The CDR3 spells CASTRRGAQETQYF. CDR3 bases: TGCGCCAGCACTAGGCGGGGAGCCCAAGAGACCCAGTACTTC. This chain joins TRBV5-1 and TRBJ2-5; a possible D gene is TRBD2 (6 bases). Trimming cost V 6 bases and J 1 base, with 13 bases left between them. The length of the CDR3 is 14 residues. Germline V gene lookup returns CDR1 SGHRS and CDR2 YFSETQ.

This clonotype was counted a single time. This chain's CDR3 is CASSFFRRANTGELFF. Here the CDR3 DNA reads TGTGCCAGCAGTTTCTTTCGCAGGGCGAACACCGGGGAGCTGTTTTTT. The V call is TRBV12-3 or TRBV12-4, the J call TRBJ2-2, with D possibly being TRBD1 (5 bases). The CDR3 length is 16 residues. V shed 3 bases and J shed 0 bases, with 11 bases lying between them.

The chain has TRBV15 and TRBJ2-7; D unclear. V was trimmed by 5 bases and J by 1 base, leaving 18 bases between them. The V gene's germline CDR1 is LNHNV and CDR2 YYDKDF (reference sequence). CDR3 length: 16 amino acids. The CDR3 loop reads CATSDPADTSSYEQYF. In DNA form, the CDR3 reads TGTGCCACCAGCGACCCCGCAGACACCTCATCCTACGAGCAGTACTTC.

This clonotype was detected ten times or more. This chain joins TRBV5-5 and TRBJ1-5, with TRBD1 identical over 7 bases. The CDR3 is 15 residues long. V was clipped by 3 bases and J by 0 bases; unmatched bases: 3. Germline lookup yields CDR1 SGHKS and CDR2 YYEKEE (reference sequence). Here the CDR3 reads CASSSTGDSNQPQHF. The CDR3, as DNA: TGTGCCAGCAGCTCAACAGGGGATAGCAATCAGCCCCAGCATTTT.

This clonotype was picked up a small number of times. J is TRBJ1-2 and V is TRBV20-1; 7 positions agree with TRBD1. Germline CDR1 DFQATT, CDR2 SNEGSKA (reference sequence). The CDR3 loop spans 16 amino acids. V shed 0 bases, J shed 0 bases, and the junction held 7 bases outside the gene matches. The CDR3 DNA reads TGCAGTGCTAGAGAGGGCCAGGGGGGAGCTAACTATGGCTACACCTTC. Its protein is CSAREGQGGANYGYTF.

This clonotype was counted only a few times. V usage is TRBV5-6 and J usage is TRBJ1-2; D is undetermined. CDR3 length: 16 amino acids. Trimming pared 2 bases from V and 2 bases from J, leaving 16 bases between. The V gene's germline CDR1 is SGHDT and CDR2 YYEEEE. The CDR3 loop reads CASSFQGNPRNYGYTF. Written as DNA, the CDR3 is TGTGCCAGCAGCTTCCAAGGAAACCCGAGGAACTATGGCTACACCTTC.

This clonotype has a handful of counts. This rearrangement joins TRBV9 to TRBJ2-3; the match to TRBD2 covers 14 bases. Trimming removed 0 bases from V and 0 bases from J; junction bases left unmatched: 6. The CDR3 is 19 residues long. Germline V gene lookup returns CDR1 SGDLS and CDR2 YYNGEE. The CDR3, as DNA: TGTGCCAGCAGCGTAGGGGGACTAGCGGGAGCTGCTAGCACAGATACGCAGTATTTT. The encoded protein is CASSVGGLAGAASTDTQYF.

J is TRBJ2-4 and V is TRBV3-1; TRBD1 agrees at 9 bases. Germline lookup yields CDR1 LGHDT and CDR2 YNNKEL (reference sequence). The V gene end was trimmed by 1 base and the J gene end by 7 bases; junction bases not matched to a gene: 5. The CDR3 is 15 residues long. CDR3 in amino acids: CASSQVGTGKNIQYF. CDR3 DNA: TGTGCCAGCAGCCAAGTTGGGACAGGGAAGAACATTCAGTACTTC.

The J gene is TRBJ2-5, the V gene TRBV4-2; 12 nucleotides match TRBD2. CDR3 length: 18 residues. The J segment lost 5 bases and the V segment lost 1 base, leaving 11 bases of the junction unmatched. The germline V gene has CDR1 LGHNA and CDR2 YNFKEQ. The CDR3 here is CASSQVARTSGARETQYF. Here the CDR3 DNA reads TGTGCCAGCAGCCAAGTTGCGAGGACTAGCGGGGCCAGGGAGACCCAGTACTTC.